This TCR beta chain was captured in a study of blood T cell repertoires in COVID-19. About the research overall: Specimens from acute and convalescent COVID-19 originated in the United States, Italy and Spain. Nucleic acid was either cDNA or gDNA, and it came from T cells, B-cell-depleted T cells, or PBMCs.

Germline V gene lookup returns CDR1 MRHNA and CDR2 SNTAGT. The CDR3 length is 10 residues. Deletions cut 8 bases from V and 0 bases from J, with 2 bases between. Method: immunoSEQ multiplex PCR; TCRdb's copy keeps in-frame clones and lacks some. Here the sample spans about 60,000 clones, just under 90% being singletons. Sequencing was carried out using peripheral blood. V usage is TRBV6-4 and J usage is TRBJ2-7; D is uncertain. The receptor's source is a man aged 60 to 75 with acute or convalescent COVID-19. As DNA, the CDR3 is TGTGCCAGCTACTCCTACGAGCAGTACTTC. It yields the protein CASYSYEQYF.